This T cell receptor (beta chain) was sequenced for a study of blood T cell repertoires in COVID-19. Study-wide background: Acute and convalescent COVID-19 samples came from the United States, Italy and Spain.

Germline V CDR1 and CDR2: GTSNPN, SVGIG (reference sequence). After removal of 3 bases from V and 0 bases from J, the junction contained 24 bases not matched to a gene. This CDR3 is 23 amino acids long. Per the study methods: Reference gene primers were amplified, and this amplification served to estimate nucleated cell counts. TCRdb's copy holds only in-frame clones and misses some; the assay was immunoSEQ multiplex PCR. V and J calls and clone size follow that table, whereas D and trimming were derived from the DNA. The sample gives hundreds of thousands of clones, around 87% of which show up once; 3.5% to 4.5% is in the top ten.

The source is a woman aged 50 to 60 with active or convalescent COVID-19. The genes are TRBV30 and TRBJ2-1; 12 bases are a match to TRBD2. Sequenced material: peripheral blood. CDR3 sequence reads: CAWSLEGARGASGRALSYNEQFF. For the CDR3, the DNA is TGTGCCTGGAGCCTAGAGGGGGCCCGCGGGGCTAGCGGGAGGGCCCTCTCCTACAATGAGCAGTTCTTC.